This T cell receptor (beta chain) was profiled in a study of CD8 T cells in Susac syndrome. RNA, at roughly 0.45 to 1 ug, was reverse transcribed with random hexamers. TCRdb itself ran the immunoSEQ multiplex PCR reads through MiXCR, one entry per CDR3 protein. The repertoire holds approximately 190,000 distinct CDR3 sequences, with 85% to 95% as singletons. The V gene's germline CDR1 is SGHRS and CDR2 YFSETQ. CDR3 length: 12 amino acids. The V gene lost 0 bases and the J gene lost 8 bases, with 8 bases spanning the gap. This clonotype has only a few counts. Sequencing was done on a sample of CD8+ T cells from PBMCs. The J gene is TRBJ1-2, the V gene TRBV5-1; D is possibly TRBD1 (5 bases). This TCR came from a human donor with Susac syndrome. The DNA of the CDR3 is TGCGCCAGCAGCTTGGCGGGGGAAGGCTACACCTTC. This translates into CASSLAGEGYTF.